Shown below are 32 T cell receptor beta chains from a single sample sequenced in a study of cytomegalovirus exposure and HLA in healthy donors. TCRdb's copy holds only in-frame clones and misses some; the assay was immunoSEQ multiplex PCR. Of about 130,000 clones in the sample, over 85% are singletons; the top ten hold around 3.4%. The sample taken for sequencing was PBMCs. The receptor source for this set is a man aged 25 to 40 in good health and CMV-seronegative.

The chain carries TRBV7-8 and TRBJ1-2, with D hard to call. The CDR3 runs to 16 residues. The V and J ends lost 1 base and 0 bases respectively, with 12 bases between them. Germline V gives CDR1 SGHVS, CDR2 FQNEAQ. CDR3 loop: CASSLDRMQSNYGYTF. CDR3 DNA sequence: TGTGCCAGCAGCTTAGATCGTATGCAGTCTAACTATGGCTACACCTTC.

CDR3 amino acids: CSARRSREQYF. Written as DNA, the CDR3 is TGCAGTGCTAGAAGGAGTCGGGAGCAGTACTTC. The chain carries TRBV20-1 and TRBJ2-7; D not resolved. The V end lost 2 bases, the J end lost 7 bases, and 9 bases lay between the germline ends. The germline CDR1 and CDR2 sequences are DFQATT and SNEGSKA (reference sequence). The CDR3 extends over 11 amino acids.

V is TRBV19 and J is TRBJ2-7, with unresolved D. The ends were cut back, 3 bases at V and 6 bases at J, with 9 bases in the middle. This CDR3 has 12 residues. Germline V gene data show CDR1 as LNHDA and CDR2 as SQIVND (reference sequence). The CDR3 DNA sequence: TGTGCCAGTAGTATCACGGGTCTCGAGCAGTACTTC. Translating it yields CASSITGLEQYF.

The chain has TRBV27 and TRBJ2-7; D might be TRBD1 (5 bases). The CDR3 has 13 residues. V was shortened by 5 bases and J by 0 bases, with 8 bases between the two germline ends. The germline V gene encodes CDR1 MNHEY and CDR2 SMNVEV (reference sequence). In DNA form, the CDR3 reads TGTGCCAGCAGTGGCAGGGACTCCTACGAGCAGTACTTC. Its translation is CASSGRDSYEQYF.

This clone came up a few times. V gene TRBV5-4 combines with J gene TRBJ1-1; no definite D call. CDR1 is SGHNT and CDR2 is YYREEE in the germline V gene (reference sequence). V shed 4 bases and J shed 1 base, with 14 bases lying between them. The CDR3 totals 15 residues. This CDR3 reads CASSLRGSRNTEAFF. The CDR3 coding sequence is TGTGCCAGCAGCCTCAGAGGGAGCAGGAACACTGAAGCTTTCTTT.

CDR3 residues: CASSLEGQASDTQYF. DNA of the CDR3: TGTGCCAGCAGTTTAGAGGGACAGGCATCAGATACGCAGTATTTT. The gene calls are TRBV6-4 and TRBJ2-3; 8 bases map to TRBD1. The CDR3 is made up of 15 amino acids. CDR1 and CDR2 (germline): MRHNA, SNTAGT. The V and J ends lost 5 bases and 4 bases, in that order; junction bases with no gene match: 8.

This chain connects TRBV9 to TRBJ1-3; 7 nucleotides agree with TRBD1. The CDR3 loop spans 14 amino acids. The V segment lost 4 bases and the J segment 4 bases; nucleotides outside the gene matches: 5. CDR1 is SGDLS and CDR2 is YYNGEE in the germline V gene. This chain's CDR3 is CASSIGTAGNTIYF. The CDR3 DNA reads TGTGCCAGCAGCATTGGGACAGCCGGAAACACCATATATTTT.

The chain joins TRBV6-1 to TRBJ2-5; tentatively, D is TRBD2 (5 bases). Trimming pared 3 bases from V and 5 bases from J, leaving 10 bases between. Germline CDR1 MNHNS, CDR2 SASEGT. This CDR3 spans 13 amino acids. This CDR3 is CASSEHWEETQYF. The CDR3 DNA is TGTGCCAGCAGTGAGCACTGGGAGGAGACCCAGTACTTC.

This chain uses TRBV28 with TRBJ1-3; no definite D call. The germline V gene has CDR1 MDHEN and CDR2 SYDVKM. Trimming stripped 3 bases from V and 4 bases from J, with 4 bases between. This CDR3 region has 12 residues. CDR3 amino acids: CASSFVGNTIYF. DNA of the CDR3: TGTGCCAGCAGTTTCGTGGGAAACACCATATATTTT.

The J gene is TRBJ2-7, the V gene TRBV7-9; TRBD1 matches 10 bases. Trimming cost V 5 bases and J 5 bases; bases outside gene matches: 12. CDR3 length: 16 amino acids. Germline V gene lookup returns CDR1 SEHNR and CDR2 FQNEAQ (reference sequence). In nucleotides, the CDR3 is TGTGCCAGCAGCCGTCGGGGAGGGACAGGGGTCAACGAGCAGTACTTC. Translating it yields CASSRRGGTGVNEQYF.

J is TRBJ2-1 and V is TRBV27; 12 bases map to TRBD2. V was pared by 6 bases and J by 8 bases, with 14 bases of the junction left unmatched. The CDR3 contains 17 residues. The V gene's germline CDR1 is MNHEY and CDR2 SMNVEV (reference sequence). The chain's CDR3 is CASSLGLAGGPLDEQFF. As DNA, the CDR3 is TGTGCCAGCAGCCTAGGGCTAGCGGGGGGGCCTCTGGATGAGCAGTTCTTC.

The chain employs TRBV6-5 and TRBJ2-1; the D gene is possibly TRBD1 (5 bases). V was clipped by 2 bases and J by 10 bases, with 9 bases between them. The CDR3 is made up of 12 amino acids. Per the germline V gene, CDR1 is MNHEY and CDR2 is SVGAGI. The DNA for the CDR3 is TGTGCCAGCAGTTACGTAGGGGTGGAGCAGTTCTTC. This sequence encodes CASSYVGVEQFF.

This chain links TRBV27 with TRBJ2-2, with 10 bases identical to TRBD2. After removal of 5 bases from V and 0 bases from J, the junction contained 3 bases not matched to a gene. The CDR3 runs 16 residues. Germline-derived CDR1 and CDR2 are MNHEY and SMNVEV (reference sequence). The CDR3 here is CASSRGLAANTGELFF. CDR3 coding DNA: TGTGCCAGCAGTCGAGGACTAGCGGCGAACACCGGGGAGCTGTTTTTT.

On this clone itself: At the DNA level, this CDR3 is encoded by other sequences in the same sample as well. This chain connects TRBV27 to TRBJ1-2; 9 bases are a match to TRBD1. The CDR3 is 13 residues long. J lost 8 bases, V lost 5 bases, and 6 bases had no gene match. Germline loops: CDR1 MNHEY, CDR2 SMNVEV (reference sequence). The CDR3 DNA reads TGTGCCAGCAGTAGCGGACAGGGGCGAGGCTACACCTTC. Translating gives CASSSGQGRGYTF.

V and J are TRBV10-3 and TRBJ1-3; D might be TRBD1 (5 bases). From germline, CDR1 is ENHRY and CDR2 SYGVKD. V lost 7 bases to trimming and J lost 2 bases, with 12 bases between them. The CDR3 has 14 amino acids. CDR3 residues: CAIKGRDPGNTIYF. The CDR3 DNA sequence: TGTGCCATCAAGGGCAGGGATCCTGGAAACACCATATATTTT.

The rearrangement links TRBV18 to TRBJ1-6, with D hard to call. The CDR3 runs to 15 residues. V was clipped by 1 base and J by 10 bases, with 14 bases between them. The germline gives CDR1 KGHSH, CDR2 LQKENI. CDR3 nucleotides: TGTGCCAGCTCACCACTTGATCGGGGTACCTCACCCCTCCACTTT. It translates to CASSPLDRGTSPLHF.

The chain carries TRBV4-2 and TRBJ1-6, with D maybe TRBD1 (6 bases). With 7 bases removed from V and 10 bases from J, the gap between germline ends came to 20 bases. This CDR3 has 15 amino acids. CDR1 and CDR2 from the germline V gene are LGHNA and YNFKEQ. The CDR3 loop is CASTERGRGRSPLHF. In DNA form, the CDR3 reads TGTGCCAGCACCGAAAGGGGGAGGGGTCGGTCACCCCTCCACTTT.

The chain has TRBV4-2 and TRBJ1-4; the D gene is possibly TRBD1 (5 bases). V lost 4 bases to trimming and J lost 6 bases, with 12 bases between them. Germline CDR1 is LGHNA and CDR2 is YNFKEQ. The CDR3 contains 14 residues. The CDR3 bases are TGTGCCAGCAGCCGCAGGGTGAAGGATGAAAAACTGTTTTTT. Amino acids: CASSRRVKDEKLFF.

The chain carries TRBV5-4 and TRBJ2-5; a possible D gene is TRBD1 (6 bases). Trimming stripped 7 bases from V and 2 bases from J, with 12 bases between. CDR3 length: 13 residues. Looked up from germline, CDR1 is SGHNT and CDR2 is YYREEE (reference sequence). CDR3 DNA: TGTGCCAGCTCCACAGGGTGGCAAGAGACCCAGTACTTC. Translated, it gives CASSTGWQETQYF.

This sequence joins TRBV6-5 and TRBJ1-4; D perhaps matches TRBD1 (6 bases). The germline gives CDR1 MNHEY, CDR2 SVGAGI. The length of the CDR3 is 13 residues. V was pared by 8 bases and J by 6 bases, with 13 bases between. CDR3 residues: CASWGGAYEKLFF. CDR3 in DNA: TGTGCCAGCTGGGGGGGGGCTTATGAAAAACTGTTTTTT.

This clone was seen just once. This chain links TRBV19 with TRBJ2-7; D gene unclear. V dropped 3 bases and J dropped 2 bases, with 11 bases sitting between them. The germline CDR1 and CDR2 sequences are LNHDA and SQIVND (reference sequence). The CDR3 is 14 residues long. In nucleotides, the CDR3 is TGTGCCAGTAGTATCCAGAACCCGACCTACGAGCAGTACTTC. Translating gives CASSIQNPTYEQYF.

The CDR3 bases are TGTGCCAGCAGAACCCAACCGACAGGGTGGTCACCCCTCCACTTT. Translating it yields CASRTQPTGWSPLHF. The V call is TRBV27, the J call TRBJ1-6; 7 bases line up with TRBD1. V gave up 6 bases and J gave up 10 bases; unmatched junction bases: 12. The germline gives CDR1 MNHEY, CDR2 SMNVEV (reference sequence). This CDR3 spans 15 amino acids.

The V call is TRBV6-4, the J call TRBJ2-1; D remains ambiguous. Germline CDR1 is MRHNA and CDR2 is SNTAGT. The CDR3 is made up of 11 amino acids. V was trimmed by 0 bases and J by 12 bases, leaving 6 bases between them. The CDR3: CASSDSKRQFF. The CDR3 DNA reads as TGTGCCAGCAGTGACTCGAAGAGGCAGTTCTTC.

The rearrangement joins TRBV29-1 to TRBJ1-1; 7 nucleotides agree with TRBD1. This CDR3 has 13 residues. Trimming cost V 4 bases and J 1 base; bases outside gene matches: 3. Looked up from germline, CDR1 is SQVTM and CDR2 is ANQGSEA. The CDR3 DNA reads TGCAGCGTTGTTGGGACAGCGAACACTGAAGCTTTCTTT. This gives the protein CSVVGTANTEAFF.

V and J are TRBV7-8 and TRBJ2-6; 8 bases map to TRBD1. V lost 2 bases and J lost 3; bases outside the gene matches: 9. CDR1 SGHVS and CDR2 FQNEAQ come from the germline V gene. CDR3 length equals 18 residues. The CDR3 is CASSLHGAGGFGANVLTF. The CDR3 nucleotides read TGTGCCAGCAGCTTACACGGGGCAGGGGGCTTTGGGGCCAACGTCCTGACTTTC. The full variable domain, rest sourced from reference TRBV7-8 and TRBJ2-6, is GAGVSQSPRYKVAKRGQDVALRCDPISGHVSLFWYQQALGQGPEFLTYFQNEAQLDKSGLPSDRFFAERPEGSVSTLKIQRTQQEDSAVYLCASSLHGAGGFGANVLTFGAGSRLTVL.

The chain carries TRBV5-4 and TRBJ1-1, with 8 bases that match TRBD1. Unmatched junction bases numbered 3, after V lost 4 bases and J lost 7 bases. Germline V lookup: CDR1 SGHNT, CDR2 YYREEE (reference sequence). There are 12 residues in the CDR3. DNA for the CDR3: TGTGCCAGCAGCACGACAGGGGTTGAAGCTTTCTTT. Amino acid sequence: CASSTTGVEAFF.

The chain carries TRBV7-9 and TRBJ2-3; D gene uncertain. Germline CDR1 reads SEHNR; CDR2 reads FQNEAQ (reference sequence). Between the trimmed V and J ends, which lost 3 bases and 4 bases, there was a span of 11 bases. This CDR3 comprises 14 residues. The CDR3 bases are TGTGCCAGCAGCTTTTTACGAGGCGCAGATACGCAGTATTTT. Its protein product is CASSFLRGADTQYF.

Here the CDR3 reads CASSLVYGGILAKNIQYF. CDR3 nucleotides: TGCGCCAGCAGCTTGGTTTATGGAGGAATTTTAGCCAAAAACATTCAGTACTTC. V is TRBV5-1 and J is TRBJ2-4; D is perhaps TRBD2 (5 bases). Germline V gene lookup returns CDR1 SGHRS and CDR2 YFSETQ. The CDR3 has 18 amino acids. Trimming took off 0 bases at V and 0 bases at J, with 16 bases between the two ends.

This chain links TRBV2 with TRBJ2-6, with TRBD1 matching 8 bases. CDR3 length: 15 residues. The germline CDR1 and CDR2 sequences are SNHLY and FYNNEI. Trimming at V came to 6 bases and at J to 4 bases, leaving 5 bases not matched to a gene. The CDR3 bases are TGTGCCAGCAGAGTGGACAGGGCCGGGGCCAACGTCCTGACTTTC. This encodes CASRVDRAGANVLTF.

This chain uses TRBV7-2 with TRBJ1-1, with D possibly matching TRBD1 (5 bases). V lost 7 bases and J 4 bases, leaving 16 bases between the germline ends. CDR3 length: 14 residues. Germline CDR1 and CDR2: SGHTA and FQGNSA. CDR3 DNA: TGTGCCAGCATGACAGAACCCGGGGGCACTGAAGCTTTCTTT. It translates to CASMTEPGGTEAFF.

This clone was seen more than once but under ten times. The V gene is TRBV10-3, the J gene TRBJ1-5, with TRBD1 matching 7 bases. The CDR3 length is 14 residues. Trimming removed 4 bases from V and 2 bases from J; junction bases left unmatched: 2. Germline V gene sequence: CDR1 ENHRY, CDR2 SYGVKD. The CDR3 loop is CAISGGTGNQPQHF. The DNA for the CDR3 is TGTGCCATCAGTGGAGGGACAGGCAATCAGCCCCAGCATTTT.

V gene TRBV15 combines with J gene TRBJ2-1, with a weak D call TRBD2 (6 bases). The V gene's germline CDR1 is LNHNV and CDR2 YYDKDF (reference sequence). This CDR3 is 17 amino acids long. V gave up 1 base and J gave up 2 bases, with 15 bases separating them. CDR3 protein: CATSRGRAGRPYNEQFF. CDR3 DNA sequence: TGTGCCACCAGCAGAGGAAGGGCGGGGAGGCCCTACAATGAGCAGTTCTTC.